A single sample is the source of the 30 T cell receptor beta chains below, sequenced in a study of blood T cell repertoires in COVID-19 (dated by TCRdb to about 2020). The method behind the library was the immunoSEQ multiplex PCR assay. TCRdb provides this immuneACCESS table in a form limited to in-frame rearrangements. Some clones are lacking; in checked studies, under half of them reflect an unresolved V gene, and why the rest are absent is not known. Across this sample there are some 220,000 clones, with 70% to 90% seen only once. More than 2% of the sample lies in the top ten. Sequencing was done on a sample of peripheral blood. These receptors originate from a woman aged 70-85 years with COVID-19, enrolled during active disease.

CDR3 in DNA: TGCAGCGTCGCGGGGACAGGGGGAGACGAGCAGTACTTC. Its translation: CSVAGTGGDEQYF. The V call is TRBV29-1, the J call TRBJ2-7; 11 bases map to TRBD1. This CDR3 region has 13 residues. The trim removed 6 bases at V and 5 bases at J, leaving 6 bases unmatched. Germline assignment: CDR1 SQVTM and CDR2 ANQGSEA.

The chain's CDR3 is CASSPSPQGRSGNTIYF. In DNA form, the CDR3 reads TGTGCCAGCAGCCCCTCGCCGCAGGGCCGCTCTGGAAACACCATATATTTT. The chain recombines TRBV9 with TRBJ1-3, with a possible D match to TRBD1 (5 bases). This CDR3 is built from 17 residues. Germline CDR1 SGDLS, CDR2 YYNGEE. Trimming cost V 4 bases and J 0 bases, with 17 bases left between them.

The chain is built from TRBV30 and TRBJ1-6, with D possibly being TRBD1 (6 bases). Looked up from germline, CDR1 is GTSNPN and CDR2 is SVGIG (reference sequence). The V and J ends lost 1 base and 10 bases respectively, with 20 bases between them. The CDR3 has 16 amino acids. The CDR3 loop is CAWSGLTGIGPSPLHF. The CDR3 DNA reads as TGTGCCTGGAGTGGCTTAACAGGGATCGGCCCATCACCCCTCCACTTT.

This chain links TRBV19 with TRBJ2-1; 10 nucleotides line up with TRBD2. There are 15 residues in the CDR3. In germline, CDR1 is LNHDA, CDR2 SQIVND (reference sequence). The V and J ends lost 5 bases and 7 bases, in that order; junction bases with no gene match: 8. Here the CDR3 reads CASSVSGRALNEQFF. The CDR3 DNA reads as TGTGCCAGTAGTGTCAGCGGGAGGGCCCTGAATGAGCAGTTCTTC.

This CDR3 reads CASRKSNGTGGTDTQYF. In DNA form, the CDR3 reads TGTGCCAGCCGAAAATCTAACGGGACAGGAGGCACAGATACGCAGTATTTT. The rearrangement joins TRBV3-1 (or the pseudogene TRBV3-2) to TRBJ2-3; 8 bases are shared with TRBD1. The V gene end was trimmed by 8 bases and the J gene end by 1 base; junction bases not matched to a gene: 14. Germline loops: CDR1 LGHDT, CDR2 YNNKEL (reference sequence). There are 17 residues in the CDR3.

The chain couples TRBV9 to TRBJ2-1, with a tentative D call TRBD1 (6 bases). V lost 0 bases and J lost 2, with 9 bases in between. Germline CDR1 is SGDLS and CDR2 is YYNGEE. CDR3 length: 15 amino acids. The CDR3: CASSVGAGAYNEQFF. In nucleotides, the CDR3 is TGTGCCAGCAGCGTAGGGGCAGGGGCCTACAATGAGCAGTTCTTC.

This clone has only a few counts. The V gene is TRBV5-1, the J gene TRBJ1-1; no firm D call. The CDR3 has 16 residues. Germline CDR1 SGHRS, CDR2 YFSETQ. V dropped 3 bases and J dropped 1 base, with 16 bases sitting between them. CDR3 in amino acids: CASSSGGPPENTEAFF. CDR3 nucleotides: TGCGCCAGCAGCTCCGGAGGACCCCCGGAGAACACTGAAGCTTTCTTT. The full variable domain, in which reference TRBV5-1 and TRBJ1-1 provide the parts outside the CDR3, is KAGVTQTPRYLIKTRGQQVTLSCSPISGHRSVSWYQQTPGQGLQFLFEYFSETQRNKGNFPGRFSGRQFSNSRSEMNVSTLELGDSALYLCASSSGGPPENTEAFFGQGTRLTVV.

This clone was observed a single time. The chain uses TRBV19 and TRBJ2-7; tentative D call: TRBD1 (7 bases). The CDR3 is made up of 14 amino acids. Trimming took off 5 bases at V and 6 bases at J, with 17 bases between the two ends. Germline V gene lookup returns CDR1 LNHDA and CDR2 SQIVND (reference sequence). The CDR3 region is CASSVSSGGGEQYF. The CDR3 bases are TGTGCCAGTAGTGTCAGTTCAGGGGGAGGCGAGCAGTACTTC.

The gene calls are TRBV7-3 and TRBJ1-1, with 8 bases identical to TRBD1. Germline V lookup: CDR1 SGHTA, CDR2 FQGTGA. This CDR3 spans 15 amino acids. Germline trimming cut 2 bases from V and 5 bases from J; bases unmatched to any gene: 7. CDR3 loop: CASSLAGGVSTEAFF. In nucleotides, the CDR3 is TGTGCCAGCAGCTTAGCAGGGGGCGTGTCGACTGAAGCTTTCTTT.

This clone appeared once. The gene calls are TRBV7-9 and TRBJ2-2; 12 bases agree with TRBD2. The V and J ends lost 5 bases and 1 base, in that order; junction bases with no gene match: 2. The CDR3 is 16 amino acids. Germline V lookup: CDR1 SEHNR, CDR2 FQNEAQ (reference sequence). CDR3 bases: TGTGCCAGCAGCCCACTAGCGGGGGGGAACACCGGGGAGCTGTTTTTT. It is translated as CASSPLAGGNTGELFF.

The chain has TRBV6-6 and TRBJ2-1; 13 bases fit TRBD2. With 4 bases clipped from V and 9 bases from J, the junction kept 6 bases outside the gene matches. The germline V gene encodes CDR1 MNHNY and CDR2 SVGAGI (reference sequence). This CDR3 has 15 residues. This CDR3 reads CASSLLAGGRVEQFF. The CDR3 DNA sequence: TGTGCCAGCAGTTTACTAGCGGGGGGGCGGGTTGAGCAGTTCTTC.

The rearrangement uses TRBV2 and TRBJ1-5, with a possible D match to TRBD1 (5 bases). The CDR3 sequence is 16 residues long. Trimming left V 4 bases short and J 3 bases short, with 16 bases between. Germline CDR1 SNHLY, CDR2 FYNNEI. The CDR3 sequence is CASSALGGDLNQPQHF. The CDR3 nucleotides are TGTGCCAGCAGTGCCTTGGGGGGGGACCTCAATCAGCCCCAGCATTTT.

The V call is TRBV15, the J call TRBJ2-7; weak D call: TRBD2 (6 bases). The CDR3 consists of 16 residues. V was trimmed by 0 bases and J by 2 bases, leaving 14 bases between them. Germline V gene sequence: CDR1 LNHNV, CDR2 YYDKDF (reference sequence). CDR3 loop: CATSRDRRDRAYEQYF. The CDR3 DNA sequence: TGTGCCACCAGCAGAGATAGGCGGGATCGGGCCTACGAGCAGTACTTC.

The genes are TRBV5-1 and TRBJ2-7; tentative D call: TRBD2 (6 bases). Germline V gene data show CDR1 as SGHRS and CDR2 as YFSETQ. The CDR3 is 15 amino acids. Trimming cost V 0 bases and J 2 bases, with 12 bases left between them. The CDR3 here is CASSLGRDFTYEQYF. The CDR3 DNA reads as TGCGCCAGCAGCTTGGGCCGGGACTTTACCTACGAGCAGTACTTC.

This clone was seen just once. The genes are TRBV11-3 and TRBJ1-2; D might be TRBD1 (6 bases). The germline V gene has CDR1 SGHNT and CDR2 YENEEA. There are 12 residues in the CDR3. Between the trimmed V and J ends, which lost 4 bases and 6 bases, there was a span of 9 bases. CDR3 DNA sequence: TGTGCCAGCAGCTCCGGACAGAATGGCTACACCTTC. Translated: CASSSGQNGYTF.

V gene TRBV19 combines with J gene TRBJ1-5; 7 positions agree with TRBD1. V trimming: 5 bases; J trimming: 5 bases; junction bases outside the gene matches: 3. In germline, CDR1 is LNHDA, CDR2 SQIVND (reference sequence). The CDR3 runs 13 residues. CDR3 region: CASSGDRDQPQHF. The CDR3 nucleotides read TGTGCCAGTAGTGGTGACAGGGATCAGCCCCAGCATTTT.

The V gene is TRBV15, the J gene TRBJ2-7; no clear D gene. V lost 1 base to trimming and J lost 3 bases, with 13 bases between them. Germline V gene sequence: CDR1 LNHNV, CDR2 YYDKDF (reference sequence). The CDR3 sequence is 15 residues long. The CDR3 bases are TGTGCCACCAGCAGAGGAGGTAGGAATGTCTACGAGCAGTACTTC. This translates into CATSRGGRNVYEQYF.

This CDR3 is CASTQSGGQETQYF. The CDR3, as DNA: TGTGCCAGCACCCAGAGCGGGGGGCAAGAGACCCAGTACTTC. The chain carries TRBV2 and TRBJ2-5, with 9 bases fitting TRBD2. The CDR3 loop spans 14 amino acids. The J segment lost 2 bases and the V segment lost 7 bases, leaving 5 bases of the junction unmatched. Germline values: CDR1 SNHLY, CDR2 FYNNEI.

The J gene is TRBJ2-1, the V gene TRBV29-1, with D perhaps matching TRBD1 (6 bases). The V and J ends lost 7 bases and 2 bases respectively, with 12 bases between them. There are 13 residues in the CDR3. In germline, CDR1 is SQVTM, CDR2 ANQGSEA. The CDR3 protein is CSGTGTTYNEQFF. The DNA of the CDR3 is TGCAGCGGTACCGGGACAACCTACAATGAGCAGTTCTTC.

This chain uses TRBV6-4 with TRBJ2-7; 7 positions match TRBD1. Losses at the gene ends were 4 bases for V and 0 bases for J; bases not matched to a gene: 9. The CDR3 contains 16 residues. The germline CDR1 and CDR2 sequences are MRHNA and SNTAGT. This chain's CDR3 is CASSGTSDRDSYEQYF. CDR3 sequence (DNA): TGTGCCAGCAGTGGTACTAGTGACAGGGACTCCTACGAGCAGTACTTC.

This sequence joins TRBV15 and TRBJ1-2, with D possibly matching TRBD1 (5 bases). Germline CDR1 and CDR2: LNHNV and YYDKDF (reference sequence). The CDR3 consists of 15 residues. V was shortened by 0 bases and J by 8 bases, with 16 bases between the two germline ends. The DNA of the CDR3 is TGTGCCACCAGCAGAGATGGCAGGTCGGCAGGGGGCTACACCTTC. Translating it yields CATSRDGRSAGGYTF.

The rearrangement joins TRBV19 to TRBJ2-1; the match to TRBD2 covers 7 bases. The length of the CDR3 is 18 residues. With 3 bases clipped from V and 0 bases from J, the junction kept 11 bases outside the gene matches. The germline V gene has CDR1 LNHDA and CDR2 SQIVND (reference sequence). As DNA, the CDR3 is TGTGCCAGTAGTATTGATGCTGGGGGGGTTGACTCCTACAATGAGCAGTTCTTC. It is translated as CASSIDAGGVDSYNEQFF.

This clone was seen once. The genes are TRBV9 and TRBJ1-1, with 7 bases identical to TRBD1. From germline, CDR1 is SGDLS and CDR2 YYNGEE. The V gene end was trimmed by 1 base and the J gene end by 4 bases; junction bases not matched to a gene: 7. The CDR3 is 15 residues long. The CDR3 sequence is CASSVMEGAGTEAFF. The CDR3 nucleotides read TGTGCCAGCAGCGTAATGGAGGGGGCGGGCACTGAAGCTTTCTTT.

The chain uses TRBV2 and TRBJ1-5; TRBD1 agrees at 9 bases. Germline V gene data show CDR1 as SNHLY and CDR2 as FYNNEI. J was trimmed by 1 base and V by 7 bases; bases with no gene match: 8. The CDR3 sequence is 16 residues long. The CDR3 DNA sequence: TGTGCCAGCAATTTACAGGGGGCGGCGAGCAATCAGCCCCAGCATTTT. It specifies CASNLQGAASNQPQHF.

CDR3 protein: CASSLLGEAGNTIYF. CDR3 sequence (DNA): TGTGCCAGCAGCCTTTTGGGGGAGGCTGGAAACACCATATATTTT. The gene calls are TRBV3-1 (or the pseudogene TRBV3-2) and TRBJ1-3; maybe TRBD1 (5 bases). The CDR3 is 15 amino acids. Germline V gives CDR1 LGHDT, CDR2 YNNKEL (reference sequence). V shed 4 bases and J shed 2 bases, with 12 bases lying between them.

The chain combines TRBV4-1 with TRBJ1-2; 7 bases line up with TRBD1. The ends lost 2 bases at V and 3 bases at J; junction bases unmatched: 9. Germline V gene sequence: CDR1 MGHRA, CDR2 YSYEKL. CDR3 length: 16 amino acids. CDR3 in amino acids: CASSQTGSQGHYGYTF. DNA of the CDR3: TGCGCCAGCAGCCAAACAGGCTCACAGGGGCACTATGGCTACACCTTC.

This chain links TRBV7-8 with TRBJ2-7, with TRBD1 matching over 8 bases. CDR1 is SGHVS, CDR2 FQNEAQ, per germline. V was pared by 1 base and J by 7 bases, with 9 bases of the junction left unmatched. This CDR3 is 15 amino acids long. The CDR3 region is CASSLGAGGPGEQYF. The CDR3 bases are TGTGCCAGCAGCTTAGGGGCAGGGGGCCCGGGGGAGCAGTACTTC.

This clone turned up a few times. The chain employs TRBV19 and TRBJ2-7; TRBD1 aligns across 10 bases. This CDR3 spans 16 amino acids. J was trimmed by 1 base and V by 3 bases; bases with no gene match: 6. Germline CDR1 is LNHDA and CDR2 is SQIVND (reference sequence). The CDR3 here is CASSMARTGGSYEQYF. CDR3 sequence (DNA): TGTGCCAGTAGTATGGCCCGGACAGGGGGGTCCTACGAGCAGTACTTC.

The genes are TRBV3-1 (or the pseudogene TRBV3-2) and TRBJ1-1; D is possibly TRBD1 (5 bases). V shed 4 bases and J shed 5 bases, with 20 bases lying between them. CDR1 is LGHDT, CDR2 YNNKEL, per germline (reference sequence). The CDR3 has 16 amino acids. The CDR3 is CASSRKLVAGWTEAFF. DNA of the CDR3: TGTGCCAGCAGCCGTAAGCTGGTCGCAGGGTGGACTGAAGCTTTCTTT.

The rearrangement joins TRBV6-5 to TRBJ1-1; 9 positions agree with TRBD1. V lost 5 bases, J lost 4 bases, and 5 bases stayed unmatched. The CDR3 consists of 14 residues. CDR1 MNHEY and CDR2 SVGAGI come from the germline V gene. The CDR3: CASSRDRVGTEAFF. The CDR3 DNA is TGTGCCAGCAGTCGGGACAGGGTAGGCACTGAAGCTTTCTTT.